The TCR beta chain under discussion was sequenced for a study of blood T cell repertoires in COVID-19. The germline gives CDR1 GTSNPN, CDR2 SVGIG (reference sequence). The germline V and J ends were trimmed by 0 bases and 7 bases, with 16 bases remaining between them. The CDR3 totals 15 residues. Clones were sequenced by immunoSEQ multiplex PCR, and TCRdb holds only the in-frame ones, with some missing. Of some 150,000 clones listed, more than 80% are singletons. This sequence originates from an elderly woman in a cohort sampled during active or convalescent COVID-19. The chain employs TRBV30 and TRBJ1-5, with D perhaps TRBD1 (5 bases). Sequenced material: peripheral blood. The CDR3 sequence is CAWSVGDSLKQPQHF. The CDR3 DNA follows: TGTGCCTGGAGTGTGGGTGACAGTCTAAAACAGCCCCAGCATTTT.